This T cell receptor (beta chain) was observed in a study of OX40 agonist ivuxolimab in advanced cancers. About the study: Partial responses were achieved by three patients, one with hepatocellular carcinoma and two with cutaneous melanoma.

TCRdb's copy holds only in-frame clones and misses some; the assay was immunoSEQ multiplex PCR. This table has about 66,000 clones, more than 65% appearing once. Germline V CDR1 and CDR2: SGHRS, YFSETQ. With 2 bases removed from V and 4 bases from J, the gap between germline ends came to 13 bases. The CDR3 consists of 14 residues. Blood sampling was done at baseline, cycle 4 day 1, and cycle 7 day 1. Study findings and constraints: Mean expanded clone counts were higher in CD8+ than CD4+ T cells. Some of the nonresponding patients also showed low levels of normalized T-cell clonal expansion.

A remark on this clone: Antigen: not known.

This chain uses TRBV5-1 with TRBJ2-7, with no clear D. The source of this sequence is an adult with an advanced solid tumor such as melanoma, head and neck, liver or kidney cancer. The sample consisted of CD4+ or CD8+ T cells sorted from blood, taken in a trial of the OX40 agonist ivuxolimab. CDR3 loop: CASSFADQGYEQYF. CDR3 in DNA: TGCGCCAGCAGCTTTGCGGATCAAGGATACGAGCAGTACTTC. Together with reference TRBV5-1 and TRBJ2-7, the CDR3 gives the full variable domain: KAGVTQTPRYLIKTRGQQVTLSCSPISGHRSVSWYQQTPGQGLQFLFEYFSETQRNKGNFPGRFSGRQFSNSRSEMNVSTLELGDSALYLCASSFADQGYEQYFGPGTRLTVT.